These T cell receptor beta chains were read from a single sample in a study of regulatory T cells in long-lasting Graves disease. TCRdb fed the multiplex PCR reads into MiXCR, producing one record per CDR3 protein. The table records approximately 470,000 distinct CDR3 sequences, 15% to 20% of them present only once. These same data were also listed under a study on T cells in Graves' hyperthyroidism and ophthalmopathy.

Sequenced here: peripheral blood mononuclear cells (PBMCs), sampled at new diagnosis, from a patient treated with antithyroid drugs. Receptors were obtained from a man aged 40-55 years with Graves disease. Each CDR3 is given with its conserved first and last residue. A row's size may be missing; if present it is once, few, many or a size class.

v_call: TRBV6-1
j_call: TRBJ1-5
clone_size: many
cdr3_aa: CASTLRTAPGEPQHF

v_call: TRBV3-1
j_call: TRBJ1-5
clone_size: many
cdr3_aa: CASSLGTARYQPQHF

v_call: TRBV28
j_call: TRBJ2-1
clone_size: many
cdr3_aa: CASSFAGEQFF

v_call: TRBV12-3/TRBV12-4
j_call: TRBJ2-3
clone_size: many
cdr3_aa: CASSPLVDTQYF

v_call: TRBV2
j_call: TRBJ2-5
clone_size: many
cdr3_aa: CASSEVRTGTQYF

v_call: TRBV6-1
j_call: TRBJ2-7
clone_size: many
cdr3_aa: CASSPDFYEQYF

v_call: TRBV12-3/TRBV12-4
j_call: NA
clone_size: NA
cdr3_aa: CASGALRADTQYF

v_call: TRBV29-1
j_call: TRBJ2-2
clone_size: NA
cdr3_aa: CSGRTRENTGELFF

v_call: TRBV7-2
j_call: TRBJ1-2
clone_size: NA
cdr3_aa: CASSYARGLALGYTF

v_call: TRBV20-1
j_call: TRBJ1-5
clone_size: NA
cdr3_aa: CSAPRGGYQPQHF

v_call: TRBV7-2
j_call: TRBJ2-2
clone_size: many
cdr3_aa: CASSQGVGELFF

v_call: TRBV18
j_call: TRBJ1-2
clone_size: many
cdr3_aa: CASSPRGPSGYGYTF

v_call: TRBV2
j_call: TRBJ2-1
clone_size: many
cdr3_aa: CASRRVIGQFF

v_call: TRBV30
j_call: TRBJ2-1
clone_size: few
cdr3_aa: CAWATGQGSYNEQFF

v_call: TRBV7-6
j_call: TRBJ2-1
clone_size: NA
cdr3_aa: CASSLNALNEQFF

v_call: TRBV5-1
j_call: TRBJ1-2
clone_size: many
cdr3_aa: CASSLDSINYGYTF

v_call: TRBV5-1
j_call: TRBJ2-3
clone_size: few
cdr3_aa: CASSGTSGRRRTDTQYF

v_call: TRBV28
j_call: TRBJ2-1
clone_size: many
cdr3_aa: CASSLIGLAGVNEQFF

v_call: TRBV9
j_call: TRBJ1-1
clone_size: few
cdr3_aa: CASSVGQGTVMNTEAFF

v_call: TRBV28
j_call: TRBJ1-5
clone_size: few
cdr3_aa: CASSETGTTNQPQHF

v_call: TRBV7-9
j_call: TRBJ1-2
clone_size: few
cdr3_aa: CASSPEQGNYGYTF

v_call: TRBV5-1
j_call: TRBJ2-3
clone_size: many
cdr3_aa: CASSSNTGSRSNTQYF

v_call: TRBV12-3/TRBV12-4
j_call: TRBJ2-1
clone_size: few
cdr3_aa: CASSSGLAGGPGYEQFF

v_call: TRBV9
j_call: NA
clone_size: NA
cdr3_aa: CASSPGVAETQYF

v_call: TRBV6-1
j_call: TRBJ2-1
clone_size: NA
cdr3_aa: CASSGQGASSYNEQFF

v_call: TRBV6-1
j_call: TRBJ2-3
clone_size: many
cdr3_aa: CASSEPGSGTDTQYF

v_call: TRBV9
j_call: TRBJ2-3
clone_size: few
cdr3_aa: CASSAGLGQGTDTQYF

v_call: TRBV7-9
j_call: TRBJ1-1
clone_size: NA
cdr3_aa: CASSLGGTRGTEAFF

v_call: TRBV5-5
j_call: TRBJ2-5
clone_size: NA
cdr3_aa: CASRYHKETQYF

v_call: TRBV11-2
j_call: TRBJ1-3
clone_size: many
cdr3_aa: CASNPSYSGNTIYF

v_call: TRBV7-9
j_call: TRBJ1-2
clone_size: few
cdr3_aa: CASSDIDRPRSYGYTF

v_call: TRBV3-1
j_call: TRBJ2-5
clone_size: many
cdr3_aa: CASSQARGWVETQYF

v_call: TRBV7-9
j_call: TRBJ2-3
clone_size: NA
cdr3_aa: CASSPSNSKTRVDTQYF

v_call: TRBV7-9
j_call: TRBJ2-1
clone_size: few
cdr3_aa: CASSALETGVGSYNEQFF

v_call: TRBV30
j_call: TRBJ2-3
clone_size: many
cdr3_aa: CAWGLNRFTDTQYF

v_call: TRBV19
j_call: TRBJ2-5
clone_size: few
cdr3_aa: CASSTRDRGRQETQYF

v_call: TRBV9
j_call: TRBJ2-4
clone_size: NA
cdr3_aa: CASSVAPLAGTNIQYF

v_call: TRBV7-8
j_call: TRBJ2-5
clone_size: many
cdr3_aa: CASSQGQGLQETQYF

v_call: TRBV20-1
j_call: TRBJ1-6
clone_size: NA
cdr3_aa: CSAESTGPGSYDSPLHF

v_call: TRBV24-1
j_call: TRBJ2-1
clone_size: many
cdr3_aa: CATSDFGGYSSYNEQFF

v_call: TRBV12-3/TRBV12-4
j_call: NA
clone_size: NA
cdr3_aa: CASRSSGISPETQYF

v_call: TRBV28
j_call: TRBJ2-1
clone_size: NA
cdr3_aa: CASSFRRAVDEQFF

v_call: TRBV11-2
j_call: TRBJ2-7
clone_size: many
cdr3_aa: CASSPKQGSYEQYF

v_call: TRBV5-1
j_call: TRBJ1-2
clone_size: once
cdr3_aa: CASSPTPIQGYTF

v_call: TRBV20-1
j_call: TRBJ2-7
clone_size: many
cdr3_aa: CSASRARVSYEQYF

v_call: TRBV5-5
j_call: TRBJ2-2
clone_size: many
cdr3_aa: CASSLGVGNTGELFF

v_call: TRBV6-1
j_call: TRBJ2-7
clone_size: many
cdr3_aa: CASSMSLAGGSYEQYF

v_call: TRBV28
j_call: TRBJ2-1
clone_size: many
cdr3_aa: CASSFPRFRRDDGYNEQFF

v_call: TRBV5-1
j_call: TRBJ2-2
clone_size: many
cdr3_aa: CASSLARRLAGGRATGELFF

v_call: TRBV28
j_call: TRBJ1-2
clone_size: many
cdr3_aa: CASSLSRVGNYGYTF

v_call: TRBV12-3/TRBV12-4
j_call: TRBJ2-1
clone_size: NA
cdr3_aa: CASSKLGREPYNEQFF

v_call: TRBV30
j_call: TRBJ1-2
clone_size: many
cdr3_aa: CAWMKGGYGYTF

v_call: TRBV2
j_call: TRBJ2-3
clone_size: few
cdr3_aa: CASSEGDSPGDTQYF

v_call: TRBV2
j_call: TRBJ1-5
clone_size: few
cdr3_aa: CATRRDGDQGGNQPQHF

v_call: TRBV9
j_call: TRBJ2-7
clone_size: NA
cdr3_aa: CASSVSTGAYEQYF

v_call: TRBV11-3
j_call: TRBJ2-5
clone_size: few
cdr3_aa: CASSPSAGPGAQYF

v_call: TRBV11-2
j_call: TRBJ2-7
clone_size: few
cdr3_aa: CASSLVQWRYEQYF